This is a list of T cell receptor beta chains from one sample in a study of glioma-infiltrating T cells. TCRdb ran MiXCR on the multiplex PCR reads and lists one entry per CDR3 protein. The sample lists about 180,000 distinct CDR3 sequences, around 45% seen once, with about 5.2% in the top ten. The specimen was glioma tissue, nonneoplastic brain tissue, or PBMCs (not recorded which). The source of these receptors is a human donor with low-grade glioma or glioblastoma, undergoing nonglioma brain surgery, or in good health (not recorded which). CDR3s include the opening cysteine and the closing phenylalanine or tryptophan. The D gene is left open where the match is weak. Not all rows give a size; the values are once, few, many and, for expanded clones, a class.

j_gene	abundance	v_gene	d_gene	CDR3nt	CDR3aa
TRBJ1-1	NA	TRBV27	TRBD1	TGTGCCAGCAGTGTGACAGGGGGCAATAAAGCTTTATTT	CASSVTGGNKALF
TRBJ2-7	NA	TRBV29-1	TRBD1	TGCAGCGTTAACCGGGACAGGGCTAGCGAGCAGTACTTC	CSVNRDRASEQYF
TRBJ2-4	NA	TRBV2	NA	TGTGCCAGCAGTGTTGACAGGTCTCAAAACATTCAGTACTTC	CASSVDRSQNIQYF
TRBJ2-7	many	TRBV15	NA	TGTGCCACCAGCAGAGATCGGGGAAAGGGGAACGAGCAGTACTTC	CATSRDRGKGNEQYF
TRBJ1-1	few	TRBV5-1	NA	TGCGCCAGCAGCCCGGACCCCCAGGGGAACACTGAAGCTTTCTTT	CASSPDPQGNTEAFF
TRBJ1-1	many	TRBV28	NA	TGTGCCAGCAGTTCCCCAGGGAACACTGAAGCTTTCTTT	CASSSPGNTEAFF
TRBJ2-1	NA	TRBV7-3	NA	TGTGCCAGCAGCTTAAAGTTAAGGGGGAACAATGAGCAGTTCTTC	CASSLKLRGNNEQFF
TRBJ1-1	many	TRBV28	NA	TGTGCCAGCGGCCCCTGGAACACTGAAGCTTTCTTT	CASGPWNTEAFF
TRBJ1-1	NA	TRBV4-1	NA	TGCGCCAGCACCCAAGAGCTGAGGGCAATGACTGGAGCTTTCTTT	CASTQELRAMTGAFF
TRBJ2-7	few	TRBV5-5	NA	TGTGCCAGCAGCTTAGAACAGCACTACGAGCAGTACTTC	CASSLEQHYEQYF
TRBJ2-3	many	TRBV2	NA	TGTGCCAGCAGTGAACAATTAAGCACAGATACGCAGTATTTT	CASSEQLSTDTQYF
TRBJ2-3	many	TRBV6-1	NA	TGTGCCAGCAGTGGGGCAGTTAGCACAGATACGCAGTATTTT	CASSGAVSTDTQYF
TRBJ2-1	NA	TRBV5-1	NA	TGCGCCAGCAGCTTGGACCAGTACGAGCAGTTCTTC	CASSLDQYEQFF
TRBJ2-3	many	TRBV2	NA	TGTGCCAGCAGGGGGACACCCGGGAATACGCAGTATTTT	CASRGTPGNTQYF
TRBJ2-3	many	TRBV7-2	NA	TGTGCCAGCAGCTTACCCCCCGTAGATACGCAGTATTTT	CASSLPPVDTQYF
TRBJ1-4	few	TRBV2	NA	TGTGCCAGCAGTGAATCAGGGGTGCATGAAAAACTGTTTTTT	CASSESGVHEKLFF
TRBJ2-3	few	TRBV5-1	TRBD2	TGCGCCAGCAGCATTAGCGGGAGCACAGATACGCAGTATTTT	CASSISGSTDTQYF
TRBJ2-1	NA	TRBV5-1	NA	TGCGCCAGTCGTACCGCGGGACAGATGGACAATGAGCAGTTCTTC	CASRTAGQMDNEQFF
TRBJ2-5	NA	TRBV5-1	NA	TGCTCCAGCAGCTTGGAAATCGGCTCCCAAGAGACCCAGTACTTC	CSSSLEIGSQETQYF
TRBJ2-7	few	TRBV29-1	TRBD1	TGCAGCGTTCAAGGGGGCGCGTTCCACGAGCAGTACTTC	CSVQGGAFHEQYF
TRBJ2-2	many	TRBV6-1	NA	TGTGCCAGCCGCGAAGAGCGGCGAACCGGGGAGCTGTTTTTT	CASREERRTGELFF
TRBJ2-1	NA	TRBV7-2	NA	TGTGCCAGCAGCCCAAACCGCCTGAGCAGTGAGCAGTTCTTC	CASSPNRLSSEQFF
TRBJ2-1	NA	TRBV20-1	NA	TGCAGTGCTGGATCCGGGACCTATGACAATGAGCAGTTCTTC	CSAGSGTYDNEQFF
TRBJ2-1	many	TRBV20-1	TRBD2	TGCAGTGCTAACCTAGCGGGAGCCCAGAACGATGAGCAGTTCTTC	CSANLAGAQNDEQFF
TRBJ2-1	few	TRBV2	TRBD1	TGTGCCAGCAGTCCGGACAGGTACCACAATGAGCAGTTCTTC	CASSPDRYHNEQFF
TRBJ2-7	many	TRBV6-1	TRBD2	TGTGCCAGCAGCCGCAAAGGACTAGCGGACTCCTACGAGCAGTACTTC	CASSRKGLADSYEQYF
TRBJ2-7	many	TRBV28	NA	TGTGCCAGCAGTTTAGGGCACAGGGAGGTCGAGCAGTACTTC	CASSLGHREVEQYF
TRBJ2-4	NA	TRBV12-3/TRBV12-4	TRBD2	TGTGCCAGCAGTTCCGGGACTAGGGGGGACATTCAGTACTTC	CASSSGTRGDIQYF
TRBJ2-1	many	TRBV7-6	TRBD2	TGTGCCAGCAGCCATAGCGGGAGCTCCTACAATGAGCAGTTCTTC	CASSHSGSSYNEQFF
TRBJ2-7	many	TRBV27	TRBD2	TGTGCCAGCAGGAAACTAGCGCCTACCTACGAGCAGTACTTC	CASRKLAPTYEQYF
TRBJ2-3	many	TRBV20-1	NA	TGCAGTGCTAAAGGAGTCAGCACAGATACGCAGTATTTT	CSAKGVSTDTQYF
TRBJ1-6	NA	TRBV2	NA	TGTGCCAGCAGTTCGGGACGGAATTCACCCCTCCACTTT	CASSSGRNSPLHF
TRBJ1-2	many	TRBV2	NA	TGTGCCAGCAGTGAAGCGCTACTCCCGAACTATGGCTACACCTTC	CASSEALLPNYGYTF
TRBJ2-1	many	TRBV5-5	TRBD2	TGTGCCAGCAGCTTGGTGCTAGCGGGAGGTGGCTACAATGAGCAGTTCTTC	CASSLVLAGGGYNEQFF
TRBJ1-4	many	TRBV2	NA	TGTGCCAGCAGTGGAGGGGGTGAAAAACTGTTTTTT	CASSGGGEKLFF
TRBJ2-3	many	TRBV3-1	TRBD1	TGTGCCAGCAGCCACGGGACAGGGGACACAGATACGCAGTATTTT	CASSHGTGDTDTQYF
TRBJ2-1	NA	TRBV11-2	TRBD2	TGTGCCAGCAGGCAAGAGCGGGAAAACCACAATGAGCAGTTCTTC	CASRQERENHNEQFF
TRBJ2-1	NA	TRBV5-1	NA	TGCGCCAGCAGCTTTATGGGGCAGAGCTCCTACAATAAGCAGTTCTTC	CASSFMGQSSYNKQFF
TRBJ2-5	NA	TRBV5-1	NA	TGCGCCAGCAGCTTGTCGGGCCTCCAAGAGACCCAGTACTTC	CASSLSGLQETQYF
TRBJ2-6	few	TRBV6-2/TRBV6-3	NA	TGTGCCAGCAGCCCCGGAGACTGGGCCAACGTCCTGACTTTC	CASSPGDWANVLTF
TRBJ2-1	many	TRBV6-1	TRBD2	TGTGCCAGCAGTTTCCTAGCGGGAGTCTCCTACAATGAGCAGTTCTTC	CASSFLAGVSYNEQFF
TRBJ1-5	NA	TRBV3-1	NA	TGTGCCAGCAGCCGGGGACGCAATCAGCCCCAGCATTTT	CASSRGRNQPQHF
TRBJ1-3	NA	TRBV6-5	NA	TGTGCCATCAGTTACAGGTCCTCTGGAAACACCATATATTTT	CAISYRSSGNTIYF
TRBJ2-5	many	TRBV7-2	TRBD2	TGTGCCAGCAGCCACCCAGCGGGAGCTTCAGAGACCCAGTACTTC	CASSHPAGASETQYF
TRBJ2-1	NA	TRBV11-2	NA	TGTGCCAGCAGCTTAGGGGGGGTAGGACCCTCCTACAATGAGCAGTTCTTC	CASSLGGVGPSYNEQFF
TRBJ2-3	many	TRBV20-1	TRBD2	TGCAGTGCCGCCCCCCCGACTAGCGCAGATACGCAGTATTTT	CSAAPPTSADTQYF
TRBJ2-1	NA	TRBV2	NA	TGTGCCAGCAGTGGGCCAAACGGGAGAGGGGACAATGAGCAGTTCTTC	CASSGPNGRGDNEQFF
TRBJ2-7	NA	TRBV3-1	NA	TGTGCCAGCAGCCGCCAATACGAGCAGTACTTC	CASSRQYEQYF
TRBJ2-1	once	TRBV27	TRBD2	TGTGCCAGCAGAACTATGGGGGGGAGAGCTACCTATGAGCAGTTCTTC	CASRTMGGRATYEQFF
TRBJ1-3	NA	TRBV19	NA	TGTGCCAGTAGTACCCGAGGGGGAGCCTCTGGAAACACCATATATTTT	CASSTRGGASGNTIYF
TRBJ2-7	many	TRBV7-2	NA	TGTGCCAGCAGCTTAGCGGGAGCGACAGCCTACGAGCAGTACTTC	CASSLAGATAYEQYF
TRBJ2-3	many	TRBV2	NA	TGTGCCAGCTCTACTAGCCGTCCCACAGATACGCAGTATTTT	CASSTSRPTDTQYF
TRBJ2-7	NA	TRBV7-9	NA	TGTGCCAGCAGCTCCTCCCTGGGGGACAACGAGCAGTACTTC	CASSSSLGDNEQYF
TRBJ2-1	NA	TRBV6-1	NA	TGTGCCAGCAGTCCCCTCGGGAGTCCCGGACCCAATGAGCAGTTCTTC	CASSPLGSPGPNEQFF
TRBJ2-7	NA	TRBV11-2	TRBD1	TGTGCCAGCAGCTTAGTCCGGACAGGGAACCACGAGCAGTACTTC	CASSLVRTGNHEQYF
TRBJ2-4	few	TRBV2	TRBD2	TGTGCCAGCGCCGGAGCGGGGACAGCCAAAAACATTCAGTACTTC	CASAGAGTAKNIQYF